The 21 T cell receptor beta chains given below trace back to one sample, sequenced in a study of blood T cell repertoires in COVID-19 (dated by TCRdb to about 2020). Library creation used the immunoSEQ multiplex PCR assay. Drawn from immuneACCESS, this table holds only the in-frame rearrangements with V and J called that TCRdb kept. Clones are partly lost; checked studies trace under half to an unresolved V gene and leave the rest unexplained. In all, the sample holds fewer than 300,000 clones, and approximately 92% of those were seen once. The ten largest make up around 2.5% of the sample. The specimen sequenced was peripheral blood. The receptors come from a person aged 18 to 30 with COVID-19, enrolled during active disease.

The chain carries TRBV30 and TRBJ1-6, with 8 nucleotides matching TRBD1. Unmatched junction bases numbered 5, after V lost 3 bases and J lost 7 bases. This CDR3 is 14 amino acids long. CDR1 and CDR2 from the germline V gene are GTSNPN and SVGIG (reference sequence). This chain's CDR3 is CAWRDRARNSPLHF. The CDR3 region has the DNA TGTGCCTGGAGGGACAGGGCGAGAAATTCACCCCTCCACTTT.

The V call is TRBV12-3 or TRBV12-4, the J call TRBJ2-2; D is unclear. V lost 6 bases and J lost 1, with 3 bases in between. The CDR3 has 12 residues. CDR3 coding DNA: TGTGCCAGCAGCGTGAACACCGGGGAGCTGTTTTTT. It yields the protein CASSVNTGELFF.

The chain has TRBV28 and TRBJ1-5; D possibly corresponds to TRBD1 (6 bases). CDR1 MDHEN and CDR2 SYDVKM come from the germline V gene. This CDR3 is built from 13 residues. V lost 6 bases and J 4 bases, leaving 10 bases between the germline ends. CDR3 region: CASSTDSNQPQHF. CDR3 coding DNA: TGTGCCAGCAGCACGGACAGTAATCAGCCCCAGCATTTT.

The rearrangement links TRBV4-3 to TRBJ2-5; tentative D call: TRBD1 (5 bases). CDR1 LGHNA and CDR2 YSLEER come from the germline V gene. This CDR3 has 14 residues. Trimming pared 2 bases from V and 0 bases from J, leaving 7 bases between. The CDR3 region is CASSQNRYQETQYF. Written as DNA, the CDR3 is TGCGCCAGCAGCCAAAACAGGTACCAAGAGACCCAGTACTTC.

This chain connects TRBV5-6 to TRBJ2-7, with 10 bases identical to TRBD2. CDR1 is SGHDT, CDR2 YYEEEE, per germline. The CDR3 runs to 15 residues. The junction had 7 bases not matched to a gene; V was cut back by 0 bases and J by 7 bases. CDR3 in DNA: TGTGCCAGCAGCTTGGAGGCTAGCGGGAGCGGAGAGCAGTACTTC. This codes for CASSLEASGSGEQYF.

V is TRBV5-6 and J is TRBJ1-4; possible D gene TRBD1, 5 bases. The CDR3 sequence is 14 residues long. V lost 1 base, J lost 5 bases, and 9 bases lay in between. Germline CDR1 reads SGHDT; CDR2 reads YYEEEE. The CDR3 is CASSLPTENEKLFF. DNA for the CDR3: TGTGCCAGCAGCTTGCCGACAGAAAATGAAAAACTGTTTTTT.

The gene calls are TRBV6-2 or TRBV6-3 and TRBJ2-1; 9 bases line up with TRBD2. V trimming: 5 bases; J trimming: 7 bases; junction bases outside the gene matches: 3. Germline-derived CDR1 and CDR2 are MNHEY and SVGEGT. There are 13 residues in the CDR3. CDR3 loop: CASSLTSGNEQFF. CDR3 nucleotides: TGTGCCAGCAGTCTCACTAGCGGGAATGAGCAGTTCTTC.

The V and J genes are TRBV5-1 and TRBJ1-1, with D unresolved. CDR1 is SGHRS, CDR2 YFSETQ, per germline. The CDR3 consists of 14 residues. Trimming removed 1 base from V and 10 bases from J, with 17 bases in between. CDR3 DNA: TGCGCCAGCAGCTTGTTTCAGGCCCCTAATGGAGCTTTCTTT. Translating gives CASSLFQAPNGAFF.

This chain connects TRBV5-1 to TRBJ2-7; 12 nucleotides match TRBD2. The CDR3 totals 15 residues. V was clipped by 3 bases and J by 6 bases; unmatched bases: 7. Looked up from germline, CDR1 is SGHRS and CDR2 is YFSETQ. The CDR3 protein is CASSSGLAGSGEQYF. As DNA, the CDR3 is TGCGCCAGCAGCTCAGGACTAGCGGGATCCGGCGAGCAGTACTTC.

About this clone: Other DNA sequences from this sample encode an identical CDR3 as well. The V call is TRBV4-1, the J call TRBJ2-7, with D possibly TRBD1 on 5 matching bases. CDR1 and CDR2 from the germline V gene are MGHRA and YSYEKL. The CDR3 loop spans 14 amino acids. The ends were cut back, 2 bases at V and 0 bases at J, with 8 bases in the middle. CDR3 residues: CASSQRQSSYEQYF. The CDR3 DNA reads TGCGCCAGCAGCCAACGACAGTCCTCCTACGAGCAGTACTTC.

This chain links TRBV5-8 with TRBJ1-4; maybe TRBD1 (5 bases). V was clipped by 7 bases and J by 8 bases, with 18 bases between them. The CDR3 loop spans 14 amino acids. Germline V CDR1 and CDR2: SGHTS, YDEGEE. CDR3: CASRTGTAGEKLFF. CDR3 nucleotide sequence: TGTGCCAGCCGAACCGGGACGGCGGGGGAAAAACTGTTTTTT.

The rearrangement uses TRBV13 and TRBJ2-2; maybe TRBD1 (6 bases). Per germline, CDR1 PRHDT and CDR2 FYEKMQ (reference sequence). This CDR3 spans 18 amino acids. The V and J ends lost 8 bases and 6 bases respectively, with 28 bases between them. The CDR3 sequence: CASFQGPPNYEYAGELFF. CDR3 nucleotide sequence: TGTGCCAGCTTTCAGGGGCCACCCAATTACGAATACGCCGGGGAGCTGTTTTTT.

The chain couples TRBV19 to TRBJ2-7; a weak D match, TRBD1 (5 bases). The CDR3 totals 15 residues. Trimming stripped 5 bases from V and 5 bases from J, with 19 bases between. Germline V gene lookup returns CDR1 LNHDA and CDR2 SQIVND (reference sequence). Written as DNA, the CDR3 is TGTGCCAGTAGTCCAACCCTCGGACAAGGCCACGAGCAGTACTTC. It codes for CASSPTLGQGHEQYF.

The chain employs TRBV6-5 and TRBJ2-3, with 9 bases that match TRBD2. V lost 7 bases, J lost 3 bases, and 8 bases stayed unmatched. Germline-derived CDR1 and CDR2 are MNHEY and SVGAGI. This CDR3 spans 15 amino acids. In DNA, the CDR3 is TGTGCCAGCACCACAAGACTAGCGGCGACAGATACGCAGTATTTT. This translates into CASTTRLAATDTQYF.

This CDR3 reads CASSMGLAGGETQYF. The CDR3 DNA sequence: TGTGCCAGTAGTATGGGACTAGCGGGAGGAGAGACCCAGTACTTC. The rearrangement links TRBV19 to TRBJ2-5, with 15 bases aligning to TRBD2. CDR3 length: 15 amino acids. CDR1 LNHDA and CDR2 SQIVND come from the germline V gene (reference sequence). Unmatched junction bases numbered 0, after V lost 3 bases and J lost 4 bases.

V usage is TRBV28 and J usage is TRBJ2-7, with D possibly being TRBD1 (6 bases). The CDR3 loop spans 16 amino acids. V was cut by 5 bases and J by 3 bases, with 20 bases left in between. In germline, CDR1 is MDHEN, CDR2 SYDVKM. This CDR3 reads CASSTRQDWGLYEQYF. The CDR3 DNA sequence: TGTGCCAGCAGTACCCGACAGGATTGGGGTCTCTACGAGCAGTACTTC.

The V and J genes are TRBV12-3 or TRBV12-4 and TRBJ2-5; tentatively, D is TRBD2 (5 bases). The V end lost 6 bases, the J end lost 5 bases, and 10 bases lay between the germline ends. This CDR3 region has 12 residues. CDR3 nucleotide sequence: TGTGCCAGCAGGCGGGCCAGGGAGACCCAGTACTTC. Translated: CASRRARETQYF.

The rearrangement links TRBV6-6 to TRBJ1-1, with 7 bases matching TRBD1. Germline V gene lookup returns CDR1 MNHNY and CDR2 SVGAGI (reference sequence). The CDR3 has 14 amino acids. Unmatched junction bases numbered 13, after V lost 6 bases and J lost 9 bases. DNA for the CDR3: TGTGCCAGCAGCCACTCCGATCTGGACAGGAAAGCTTTCTTT. Translated, it gives CASSHSDLDRKAFF.

This sequence joins TRBV30 and TRBJ1-5, with TRBD1 as a possible D gene (6 bases). The germline CDR1 and CDR2 sequences are GTSNPN and SVGIG (reference sequence). Trimming shortened V by 0 bases and J by 6 bases, and 9 bases separated the two germline ends. The CDR3 extends over 13 amino acids. This CDR3 reads CAWSVGGIQPQHF. The CDR3 DNA is TGTGCCTGGAGTGTAGGGGGTATTCAGCCCCAGCATTTT.

The V call is TRBV19, the J call TRBJ2-7; 10 nucleotides match TRBD1. V lost 6 bases to trimming and J lost 1 base; unmatched junction nucleotides: 3. The germline gives CDR1 LNHDA, CDR2 SQIVND (reference sequence). The CDR3 is 14 residues long. CDR3 DNA sequence: TGTGCCAGTAGCCGGGACAGGGGATCCTACGAGCAGTACTTC. Protein sequence: CASSRDRGSYEQYF.

V usage is TRBV7-9 and J usage is TRBJ2-2, with 16 bases that match TRBD2. The germline V gene encodes CDR1 SEHNR and CDR2 FQNEAQ (reference sequence). The V segment lost 4 bases and the J segment 6 bases; nucleotides outside the gene matches: 2. There are 16 residues in the CDR3. CDR3 amino acids: CASSSGLAGGPGELFF. DNA for the CDR3: TGTGCCAGCAGCTCGGGACTAGCGGGAGGGCCCGGGGAGCTGTTTTTT.